Following are 6 T cell receptor beta chains from one sample sequenced in a study of blood T cell repertoires in COVID-19. Sequenced by immunoSEQ multiplex PCR; TCRdb stores in-frame clones only, minus some. The table has 140,000 to 150,000 clones, roughly nine tenths seen once. Sequenced material: PBMCs or T cells enriched from blood (not recorded which). Every receptor here comes from a woman between 40 and 55 years old who had been exposed to COVID-19.

The chain couples TRBV28 to TRBJ2-3; 8 bases align to TRBD1. The CDR3 contains 16 residues. CDR1 MDHEN and CDR2 SYDVKM come from the germline V gene. V was clipped by 0 bases and J by 2 bases; unmatched bases: 4. The CDR3 region is CASSLWQGALTDTQYF. CDR3 sequence (DNA): TGTGCCAGCAGTTTATGGCAGGGGGCCCTCACAGATACGCAGTATTTT.

This chain connects TRBV27 to TRBJ2-1; the D is unclear. Trimming shortened V by 2 bases and J by 1 base, and 15 bases separated the two germline ends. The CDR3 is 17 amino acids. From germline, CDR1 is MNHEY and CDR2 SMNVEV (reference sequence). The CDR3 nucleotides are TGTGCCAGCAGTTTAGATGCGTTTCCTCGGTCCTACAATGAGCAGTTCTTC. It codes for CASSLDAFPRSYNEQFF.

The CDR3 DNA reads as TGTGCCAGCAGCGTAGCGGAGACTGAAGCTTTCTTT. Residues: CASSVAETEAFF. The V and J genes are TRBV9 and TRBJ1-1; D is undetermined. Germline assignment: CDR1 SGDLS and CDR2 YYNGEE. The CDR3 consists of 12 residues. Between the trimmed V and J ends, which lost 0 bases and 5 bases, there was a span of 5 bases.

The chain combines TRBV10-2 with TRBJ2-3, with TRBD1 identical over 8 bases. This CDR3 spans 14 amino acids. The V gene's germline CDR1 is WSHSY and CDR2 SAAADI. V trimming: 4 bases; J trimming: 4 bases; junction bases outside the gene matches: 4. CDR3 loop: CASSGTGGPDTQYF. The CDR3 coding sequence is TGCGCCAGCAGTGGAACAGGGGGGCCAGATACGCAGTATTTT.

The V call is TRBV19, the J call TRBJ1-4, with D perhaps matching TRBD1 (5 bases). This CDR3 is built from 11 residues. The V gene lost 4 bases and the J gene lost 11 bases, with 8 bases spanning the gap. The germline V gene has CDR1 LNHDA and CDR2 SQIVND (reference sequence). This chain's CDR3 is CASSKQDKLFF. In DNA form, the CDR3 reads TGTGCCAGTAGTAAACAGGACAAACTGTTTTTT.

The chain carries TRBV7-9 and TRBJ2-3, with 9 positions matching TRBD1. CDR1 and CDR2 (germline): SEHNR, FQNEAQ (reference sequence). J gave up 2 bases and V 3 bases, and 3 bases lay outside the gene matches. The CDR3 contains 15 residues. The CDR3 is CASSFGTGNTDTQYF. Written as DNA, the CDR3 is TGTGCCAGCAGCTTCGGGACAGGGAACACAGATACGCAGTATTTT.